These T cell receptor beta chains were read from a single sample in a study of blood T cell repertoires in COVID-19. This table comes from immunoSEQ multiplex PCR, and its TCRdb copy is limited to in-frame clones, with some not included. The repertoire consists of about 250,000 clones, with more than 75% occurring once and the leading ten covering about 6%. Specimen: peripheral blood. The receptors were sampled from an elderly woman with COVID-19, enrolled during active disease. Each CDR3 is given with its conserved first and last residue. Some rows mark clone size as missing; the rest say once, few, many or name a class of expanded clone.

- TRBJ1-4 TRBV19 CASSIWQDNEKLFF
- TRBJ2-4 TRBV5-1 CASSLAGTVLAKNIQYF
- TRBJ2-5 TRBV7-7 CASSKGLAGRQETQYF
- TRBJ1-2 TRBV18 CASSPVRDNYGYTF
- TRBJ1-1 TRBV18 CASALIGDTEAFF
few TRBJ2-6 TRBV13 CASSLRRSEATGANVLTF
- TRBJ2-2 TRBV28 CASSSSYGTWNSELFF
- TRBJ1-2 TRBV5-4 CASSRPEYYGYTF
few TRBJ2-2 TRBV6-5 CATRTSGTGELFF
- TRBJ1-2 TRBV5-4 CASSFAGLGKNYGYTF
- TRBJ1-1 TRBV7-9 CASSPTGDTEAFF
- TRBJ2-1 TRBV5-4 CASSHLSSYNEQFF
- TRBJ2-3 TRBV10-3 CAIRDSGRDTDTQYF
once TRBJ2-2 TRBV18 CASSPPDIPGELFF
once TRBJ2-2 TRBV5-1 CASSFGSGNTGELFF
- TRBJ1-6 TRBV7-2 CATWSGIYNSPLHF
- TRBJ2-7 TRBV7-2 CASSLYRAGEQYF
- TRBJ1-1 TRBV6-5 CASSYQGRGNTEAFF
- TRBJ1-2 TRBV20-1 CSASPAGGNYGYTF
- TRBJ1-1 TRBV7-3 CASSATGGDTEAFF
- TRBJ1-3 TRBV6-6 CASSYRGTSGNTIYF
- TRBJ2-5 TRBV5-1 CASSLGPSGEGETQYF
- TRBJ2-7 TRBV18 CASSPGLAGSTYEQYF
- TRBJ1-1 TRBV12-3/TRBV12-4 CASSFARGFDAFF
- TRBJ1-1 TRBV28 CASSKAGLGYTEAFF
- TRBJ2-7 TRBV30 CAWAGRTGTGVYF
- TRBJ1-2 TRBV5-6 CASSLGQGAYLYGYTF
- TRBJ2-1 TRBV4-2 CASSQDGGLAGYNEQFF